Presented here are 31 T cell receptor beta chains from one specimen sequenced in a study of control samples from healthy donors and cancer patients (TCRdb year 2020). Libraries were made using the immunoSEQ multiplex PCR assay. TCRdb limited this immuneACCESS table to in-frame rearrangements with V and J called. A share of clones is missing; checked studies link under half to unresolved V genes, and the rest is unexplained. The sample table records about 170,000 clones; around 95% of these occur just once. The ten largest clones take up approximately 4% of the sample. The sequenced sample consisted of blood. These receptors were collected from a woman aged 55 to 70 in good health.

This chain joins TRBV10-3 and TRBJ1-2; maybe TRBD1 (5 bases). Germline V gene lookup returns CDR1 ENHRY and CDR2 SYGVKD. V shed 0 bases and J shed 8 bases, with 16 bases lying between them. There are 15 residues in the CDR3. CDR3 in amino acids: CAISESTTVRGGYTF. The CDR3 DNA is TGTGCCATCAGTGAGTCGACGACGGTGCGGGGCGGCTACACCTTC.

The rearrangement joins TRBV10-3 to TRBJ2-5; TRBD1 aligns across 7 bases. The V gene's germline CDR1 is ENHRY and CDR2 SYGVKD. The CDR3 sequence is 14 residues long. The trim removed 3 bases at V and 9 bases at J, leaving 10 bases unmatched. As DNA, the CDR3 is TGTGCCATCAGTGACGCAGGGGGAGTGTTGGCCCAGTACTTC. It encodes CAISDAGGVLAQYF.

CDR3 residues: CASSEVGDTGELFF. CDR3 nucleotides: TGTGCCAGCAGTGAGGTAGGAGACACCGGGGAGCTGTTTTTT. The chain recombines TRBV6-1 with TRBJ2-2; D not certain. V was clipped by 3 bases and J by 3 bases, with 8 bases between them. Germline assignment: CDR1 MNHNS and CDR2 SASEGT. The CDR3 contains 14 residues.

The chain has TRBV2 and TRBJ1-5, with D tentatively TRBD1 (5 bases). Germline values: CDR1 SNHLY, CDR2 FYNNEI. The CDR3 runs 14 residues. The V gene lost 8 bases and the J gene lost 3 bases, with 14 bases spanning the gap. The CDR3 DNA follows: TGTGCCAGCTCTTTGGGGGGTACCAATCAGCCCCAGCATTTT. Its translation: CASSLGGTNQPQHF.

This chain links TRBV20-1 with TRBJ2-1; unclear D gene. Between the trimmed V and J ends, which lost 3 bases and 0 bases, there was a span of 12 bases. The CDR3 length is 15 residues. Germline CDR1 is DFQATT and CDR2 is SNEGSKA (reference sequence). DNA for the CDR3: TGCAGTGCTAGTACCCGAACCGTCTCCTACAATGAGCAGTTCTTC. This gives the protein CSASTRTVSYNEQFF.

The chain carries TRBV11-3 and TRBJ1-1; no clear D. Trimming pared 0 bases from V and 1 base from J, leaving 3 bases between. Per the germline V gene, CDR1 is SGHNT and CDR2 is YENEEA. CDR3 length equals 13 residues. As DNA, the CDR3 is TGTGCCAGCAGCTTAGAGGAGAACACTGAAGCTTTCTTT. Translating it yields CASSLEENTEAFF.

V and J are TRBV19 and TRBJ1-5; a possible D gene is TRBD1 (6 bases). V was shortened by 3 bases and J by 9 bases, with 21 bases between the two germline ends. The CDR3 sequence is 16 residues long. Per germline, CDR1 LNHDA and CDR2 SQIVND (reference sequence). CDR3: CASSMGADTGRRPQHF. The CDR3 DNA sequence: TGTGCCAGTAGTATGGGGGCTGATACGGGGAGGCGGCCCCAGCATTTT.

V usage is TRBV11-2 and J usage is TRBJ2-7; no clear D. Germline V gene data show CDR1 as SGHAT and CDR2 as FQNNGV. The CDR3 extends over 14 amino acids. V was clipped by 3 bases and J by 2 bases, with 11 bases between them. This CDR3 reads CASSLSQATYEQYF. Written as DNA, the CDR3 is TGTGCCAGCAGCTTGAGCCAGGCCACCTACGAGCAGTACTTC.

This clone appeared once. The chain is built from TRBV4-1 and TRBJ2-2; weak D call: TRBD1 (5 bases). V lost 1 base and J 4 bases, leaving 10 bases between the germline ends. The CDR3 is 15 amino acids. CDR1 is MGHRA and CDR2 is YSYEKL in the germline V gene. As DNA, the CDR3 is TGCGCCAGCAGCCAAGCGGCAGGGCCCACCGGGGAGCTGTTTTTT. Translation: CASSQAAGPTGELFF.

The gene calls are TRBV12-3 or TRBV12-4 and TRBJ1-5; D remains unclear. This CDR3 is 12 amino acids long. Trimming cost V 6 bases and J 1 base, with 4 bases left between them. CDR3 region: CASSASNQPQHF. The CDR3 nucleotides read TGTGCCAGCAGCGCCAGCAATCAGCCCCAGCATTTT.

This sequence joins TRBV29-1 and TRBJ2-7, with D maybe TRBD2 (5 bases). V lost 4 bases and J 3 bases, leaving 10 bases between the germline ends. CDR1 and CDR2 (germline): SQVTM, ANQGSEA. The CDR3 consists of 12 residues. The CDR3 nucleotides read TGCAGCGTTGCTTTTGCGGGCTACGAGCAGTACTTC. This encodes CSVAFAGYEQYF.

The chain is built from TRBV5-1 and TRBJ2-5; D possibly corresponds to TRBD1 (6 bases). Germline-derived CDR1 and CDR2 are SGHRS and YFSETQ. Trimming cost V 5 bases and J 1 base, with 15 bases left between them. This CDR3 is 15 amino acids long. CDR3 sequence: CASRGVGGPQETQYF. DNA of the CDR3: TGCGCCAGCAGGGGGGTAGGGGGACCCCAAGAGACCCAGTACTTC.

The chain has TRBV14 and TRBJ1-1, with TRBD1 matching 7 bases. Germline CDR1 is SGHDN and CDR2 is FVKESK. The CDR3 runs 17 residues. The V gene end was trimmed by 5 bases and the J gene end by 4 bases; junction bases not matched to a gene: 16. This chain's CDR3 is CASSLTRGRGGVTEAFF. Written as DNA, the CDR3 is TGTGCCAGCAGCTTAACGAGGGGGCGCGGGGGTGTCACTGAAGCTTTCTTT.

In DNA, the CDR3 is TGTGCCAGCAGCCATGGGACAGGGCAGGGTGAGCAGTTCTTC. It translates to CASSHGTGQGEQFF. The gene calls are TRBV5-6 and TRBJ2-1; the match to TRBD1 covers 9 bases. Trimming at V came to 4 bases and at J to 9 bases, leaving 8 bases not matched to a gene. Germline values: CDR1 SGHDT, CDR2 YYEEEE. The CDR3 is 14 amino acids.

The chain has TRBV7-2 and TRBJ2-1; the D call may be TRBD1 or TRBD2 (5 bases each). The CDR3 consists of 15 residues. Trimming left V 1 base short and J 4 bases short, with 11 bases between. Germline-derived CDR1 and CDR2 are SGHTA and FQGNSA. DNA of the CDR3: TGTGCCAGCAGCTTAGAGGGGAGAACTTACAATGAGCAGTTCTTC. Protein sequence: CASSLEGRTYNEQFF.

V and J are TRBV12-5 and TRBJ2-1, with 8 bases lining up with TRBD1. The ends lost 5 bases at V and 10 bases at J; junction bases unmatched: 4. The germline CDR1 and CDR2 sequences are LGHNT and FRNRAP. The CDR3 sequence is 12 residues long. Written as DNA, the CDR3 is TGTGCTAGTGGTCTGACAGGGGTCGAGCAGTTCTTC. This translates into CASGLTGVEQFF.

This clone was recorded only once. The chain combines TRBV2 with TRBJ2-3; 13 bases match TRBD2. This CDR3 comprises 17 residues. V lost 2 bases to trimming and J lost 1 base; unmatched junction nucleotides: 3. Germline loops: CDR1 SNHLY, CDR2 FYNNEI. The CDR3: CASSENGLAGGTDTQYF. CDR3 nucleotide sequence: TGTGCCAGCAGTGAAAACGGACTAGCGGGGGGCACAGATACGCAGTATTTT.

This clone was seen a handful of times. V usage is TRBV6-1 and J usage is TRBJ2-7; tentative D call: TRBD2 (6 bases). V was trimmed by 2 bases and J by 0 bases, leaving 11 bases between them. Germline CDR1 MNHNS, CDR2 SASEGT. There are 15 residues in the CDR3. The CDR3 nucleotides read TGTGCCAGCAGTGAAAGGAGTAGCGGCTCCTACGAGCAGTACTTC. Translated: CASSERSSGSYEQYF.

J is TRBJ2-7 and V is TRBV6-6, with a tentative D call TRBD2 (5 bases). This CDR3 is 14 amino acids long. Germline lookup yields CDR1 MNHNY and CDR2 SVGAGI (reference sequence). Deletions cut 3 bases from V and 5 bases from J, with 14 bases between. The CDR3 region has the DNA TGTGCCAGCAGTTATAGCCAGAGAGCGGACGAGCAGTACTTC. Amino acids: CASSYSQRADEQYF.

V and J are TRBV14 and TRBJ1-2; no clear D. The germline V gene encodes CDR1 SGHDN and CDR2 FVKESK. The CDR3 spans 13 residues. V lost 4 bases and J lost 5, with 11 bases in between. This chain's CDR3 is CASSLPGRYGYTF. The CDR3 DNA reads as TGTGCCAGCAGCCTACCCGGGAGATATGGCTACACCTTC.

The CDR3 region has the DNA TGTGCCAGCAGTCTGGCAGCGGGGGGTCAATACAATGAGCAGTTCTTC. Amino acid sequence: CASSLAAGGQYNEQFF. The chain recombines TRBV27 with TRBJ2-1, with TRBD2 matching 9 bases. The CDR3 totals 16 residues. The V and J ends lost 5 bases and 4 bases, in that order; junction bases with no gene match: 9. In germline, CDR1 is MNHEY, CDR2 SMNVEV (reference sequence).

This clone has just one count. V gene TRBV6-5 combines with J gene TRBJ1-1, with D possibly TRBD1 on 6 matching bases. The ends were cut back, 7 bases at V and 1 base at J, with 10 bases in the middle. The CDR3 loop spans 13 amino acids. Germline-derived CDR1 and CDR2 are MNHEY and SVGAGI. DNA for the CDR3: TGTGCCAGCATCGGGACACCGAACACTGAAGCTTTCTTT. Translation: CASIGTPNTEAFF.

The V call is TRBV5-6, the J call TRBJ1-6; D gene unclear. V was cut by 1 base and J by 7 bases, with 15 bases left in between. CDR1 SGHDT and CDR2 YYEEEE come from the germline V gene. The CDR3 runs 16 residues. This chain's CDR3 is CASSLNSASGNSPLHF. The CDR3 bases are TGTGCCAGCAGCTTGAATAGTGCTAGTGGAAATTCACCCCTCCACTTT.

This chain links TRBV7-2 with TRBJ1-1, with D perhaps TRBD1 (5 bases). Deletions cut 3 bases from V and 0 bases from J, with 8 bases between. The germline V gene has CDR1 SGHTA and CDR2 FQGNSA. This CDR3 is 14 amino acids long. The CDR3 nucleotides read TGTGCCAGCAGCTTCGGGACGGTGAACACTGAAGCTTTCTTT. Its translation: CASSFGTVNTEAFF.

This clone was seen more than once but under ten times. The V call is TRBV3-1 (or the pseudogene TRBV3-2), the J call TRBJ1-1, with 7 bases fitting TRBD1. This CDR3 contains 14 residues. The germline V gene has CDR1 LGHDT and CDR2 YNNKEL (reference sequence). V lost 1 base, J lost 7 bases, and 6 bases stayed unmatched. CDR3 in DNA: TGTGCCAGCAGCCAAGGTGGGACAGACGGTGAAGCTTTCTTT. The encoded protein is CASSQGGTDGEAFF.

V is TRBV11-3 and J is TRBJ2-3, with D perhaps assigned TRBD1 or TRBD2 (6 bases each). CDR3 length: 13 residues. CDR1 SGHNT and CDR2 YENEEA come from the germline V gene. Trimming cost V 5 bases and J 8 bases, with 14 bases left between them. CDR3: CASSQVQGGTQYF. DNA of the CDR3: TGTGCCAGCAGCCAGGTACAGGGAGGTACGCAGTATTTT.

The chain joins TRBV6-5 to TRBJ1-4, with unresolved D. V gave up 8 bases and J gave up 9 bases, with 16 bases separating them. The CDR3 covers 13 residues. Germline CDR1 is MNHEY and CDR2 is SVGAGI. The CDR3 sequence: CASSGGGFQKLFF. The CDR3 DNA follows: TGTGCCAGCTCCGGCGGAGGCTTCCAAAAACTGTTTTTT.

The genes are TRBV10-3 and TRBJ2-2; D ambiguous. The CDR3 length is 14 residues. Germline CDR1 is ENHRY and CDR2 is SYGVKD. V lost 6 bases to trimming and J lost 0 bases, with 8 bases between them. The CDR3 is CAISPNANTGELFF. CDR3 sequence (DNA): TGTGCCATCAGCCCTAACGCGAACACCGGGGAGCTGTTTTTT.

The CDR3, as DNA: TGCGCCAGCAGCCCCGGTGAGGTTAGCAATCAGCCCCAGCATTTT. This gives the protein CASSPGEVSNQPQHF. This chain joins TRBV5-1 and TRBJ1-5; D not resolved. The V end lost 4 bases, the J end lost 0 bases, and 11 bases lay between the germline ends. The CDR3 runs 15 residues. Germline CDR1 and CDR2: SGHRS and YFSETQ. The variable domain in full, with the rest retrieved from reference TRBV5-1 and TRBJ1-5, is KAGVTQTPRYLIKTRGQQVTLSCSPISGHRSVSWYQQTPGQGLQFLFEYFSETQRNKGNFPGRFSGRQFSNSRSEMNVSTLELGDSALYLCASSPGEVSNQPQHFGDGTRLSIL.

The chain links TRBV19 to TRBJ2-2; D could derive from TRBD1 or TRBD2 (5 bases each). V lost 9 bases to trimming and J lost 1 base, with 12 bases between them. Germline CDR1 reads LNHDA; CDR2 reads SQIVND (reference sequence). The CDR3 contains 14 residues. The CDR3 DNA follows: TGTGCCAGCATGGGACGGATGAACACCGGGGAGCTGTTTTTT. It is translated as CASMGRMNTGELFF. Full variable domain (remainder filled in from reference TRBV19 and TRBJ2-2): DGGITQSPKYLFRKEGQNVTLSCEQNLNHDAMYWYRQDPGQGLRLIYYSQIVNDFQKGDIAEGYSVSREKKESFPLTVTSAQKNPTAFYLCASMGRMNTGELFFGEGSRLTVL.

This clone has only one observation. The chain links TRBV6-6 to TRBJ1-5, with no clear D. The V end was cut by 10 bases, the J end by 3 bases, with 16 bases between. Germline CDR1 and CDR2: MNHNY and SVGAGI (reference sequence). The CDR3 totals 14 residues. CDR3 protein: CATHDSLDNQPQHF. CDR3 in DNA: TGTGCCACCCATGATTCCCTGGACAATCAGCCCCAGCATTTT.